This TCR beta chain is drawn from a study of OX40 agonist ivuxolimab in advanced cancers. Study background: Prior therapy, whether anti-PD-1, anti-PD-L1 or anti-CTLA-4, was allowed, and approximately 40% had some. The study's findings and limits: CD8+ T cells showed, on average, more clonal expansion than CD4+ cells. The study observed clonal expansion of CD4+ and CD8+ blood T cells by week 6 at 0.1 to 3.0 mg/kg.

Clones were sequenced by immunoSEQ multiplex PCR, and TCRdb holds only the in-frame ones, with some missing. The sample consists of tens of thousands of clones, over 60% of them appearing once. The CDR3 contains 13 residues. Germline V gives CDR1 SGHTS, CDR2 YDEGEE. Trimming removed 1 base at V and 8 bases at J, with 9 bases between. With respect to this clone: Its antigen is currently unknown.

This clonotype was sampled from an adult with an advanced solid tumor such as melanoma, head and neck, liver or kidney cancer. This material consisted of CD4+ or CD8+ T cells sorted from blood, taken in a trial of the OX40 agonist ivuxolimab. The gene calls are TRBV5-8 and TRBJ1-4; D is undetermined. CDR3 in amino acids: CASSLRNGEKLFF. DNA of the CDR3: TGTGCCAGCAGCTTGAGGAATGGAGAAAAACTGTTTTTT.